This T cell receptor beta chain was sequenced for a study of blood T cell repertoires in COVID-19. Across the study: The study drew acute and convalescent COVID-19 samples from the United States, Italy and Spain. Nucleic acid was either cDNA or gDNA, and it came from T cells, B-cell-depleted T cells, or PBMCs.

V was clipped by 3 bases and J by 8 bases, with 8 bases between them. This CDR3 region has 12 residues. Germline loops: CDR1 KGHSH, CDR2 LQKENI. In the authors' methods: Counts of nucleated cells, estimated from reference gene primer amplification, were obtained. Sequenced by immunoSEQ multiplex PCR; TCRdb stores in-frame clones only, minus some. V and J calls and clone size are copied from that table; D and trimming were computed from the DNA. The profile shows around 170,000 clones, about 89% of them singletons. This clonotype was obtained from a man between 60 and 75 years old with acute or convalescent COVID-19. The specimen sequenced was peripheral blood. The rearrangement uses TRBV18 and TRBJ1-3; D remains unclear. The CDR3, as DNA: TGTGCCAGCTCACCCGACGGGGACACCATATATTTT. It translates to CASSPDGDTIYF. The complete variable domain, with remaining parts taken from reference TRBV18 and TRBJ1-3, reads NAGVMQNPRHLVRRRGQEARLRCSPMKGHSHVYWYRQLPEEGLKFMVYLQKENIIDESGMPKERFSAEFPKEGPSILRIQQVVRGDSAAYFCASSPDGDTIYFGEGSWLTVV.